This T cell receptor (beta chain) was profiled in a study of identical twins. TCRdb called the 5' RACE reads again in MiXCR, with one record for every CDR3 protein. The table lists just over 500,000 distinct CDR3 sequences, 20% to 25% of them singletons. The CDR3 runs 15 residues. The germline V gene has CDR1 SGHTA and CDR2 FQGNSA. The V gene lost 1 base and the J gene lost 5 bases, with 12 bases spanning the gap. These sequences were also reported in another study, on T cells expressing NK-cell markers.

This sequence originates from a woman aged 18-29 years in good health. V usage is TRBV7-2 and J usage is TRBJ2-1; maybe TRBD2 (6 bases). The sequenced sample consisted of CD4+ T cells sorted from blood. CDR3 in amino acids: CASSLVGLTNNEQFF. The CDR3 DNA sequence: TGTGCCAGCAGCTTAGTCGGACTAACGAACAATGAGCAGTTCTTC.